Each of the 26 T cell receptor beta chains below was sequenced from the same sample in a study of CD8+ T cells in alopecia areata. Treatment: oral pan-JAK inhibitor, 5-10 mg twice daily. After isolation, RNA underwent reverse transcription to generate cDNA as the sequencing template. Libraries were prepared by immunoSEQ multiplex PCR; TCRdb keeps only in-frame clonotypes and omits some of them. The sample gives 90,000 to 150,000 clones, 53% of which show up once; roughly 0.5% is in the top ten. The sequences come from CD4+ T cells sorted from blood, collected at week 4, from a patient treated with tofacitinib. These receptors were collected from a human donor with alopecia areata.

In nucleotides, the CDR3 is TGTGCCAGCAGCTTGGAGGGGAGGACAGGGACCTTC. Amino acid sequence: CASSLEGRTGTF. The chain couples TRBV5-5 to TRBJ1-2; 8 positions agree with TRBD1. Germline V gives CDR1 SGHKS, CDR2 YYEKEE (reference sequence). V lost 0 bases, J lost 14 bases, and 6 bases stayed unmatched. CDR3 length: 12 residues.

The chain joins TRBV5-1 to TRBJ2-1; TRBD2 matches at 10 bases. The CDR3 runs to 20 residues. Losses at the gene ends were 0 bases for V and 4 bases for J; bases not matched to a gene: 16. Germline assignment: CDR1 SGHRS and CDR2 YFSETQ. The CDR3 nucleotides are TGCGCCAGCAGCTTGGCGCTAGCGGGAGCTTTTGAATCTTCTTACAATGAGCAGTTCTTC. This gives the protein CASSLALAGAFESSYNEQFF.

The gene calls are TRBV6-4 and TRBJ2-7; the D is unclear. CDR1 is MRHNA and CDR2 is SNTAGT in the germline V gene. The length of the CDR3 is 12 residues. The V end lost 4 bases, the J end lost 1 base, and 5 bases lay between the germline ends. The CDR3, as DNA: TGTGCCAGCAGTGGGGCTTCCTACGAGCAGTACTTC. Amino acids: CASSGASYEQYF.

The rearrangement joins TRBV29-1 to TRBJ1-2; the match to TRBD1 covers 9 bases. CDR3 length equals 11 residues. V shed 6 bases and J 14 bases; nucleotides not matched to a gene: 10. The germline V gene has CDR1 SQVTM and CDR2 ANQGSEA. CDR3 bases: TGCAGCGTCGGGACAGGGAGGGTCTCTACCTTC. Its translation: CSVGTGRVSTF.

The chain combines TRBV7-9 with TRBJ2-5; unclear D gene. Germline assignment: CDR1 SEHNR and CDR2 FQNEAQ (reference sequence). The CDR3 consists of 16 residues. With 3 bases removed from V and 7 bases from J, the gap between germline ends came to 21 bases. Written as DNA, the CDR3 is TGTGCCAGCAGCTTCAAGCAGCCAGCAGTCAAAGGGACCCAGTACTTC. It codes for CASSFKQPAVKGTQYF.

This chain connects TRBV6-1 to TRBJ1-5; D is undetermined. V lost 2 bases, J lost 3 bases, and 8 bases lay in between. This CDR3 comprises 14 residues. Germline V gives CDR1 MNHNS, CDR2 SASEGT. Here the CDR3 DNA reads TGTGCCAGCAGTGAATGGCACTACAATCAGCCCCAGCATTTT. It specifies CASSEWHYNQPQHF.

CDR3 in amino acids: CASSETRSYNEQFF. CDR3 DNA: TGTGCCAGCAGTGAAACTAGGTCCTACAATGAGCAGTTCTTC. This rearrangement joins TRBV6-4 to TRBJ2-1, with D perhaps matching TRBD2 (5 bases). V was pared by 3 bases and J by 1 base, with 7 bases between. The CDR3 length is 14 residues. Per germline, CDR1 MRHNA and CDR2 SNTAGT.

This clone was seen a handful of times. The rearrangement uses TRBV2 and TRBJ1-6, with TRBD1 matching 8 bases. The CDR3 spans 13 residues. Germline trimming cut 8 bases from V and 8 bases from J; bases unmatched to any gene: 5. Germline V CDR1 and CDR2: SNHLY, FYNNEI. In nucleotides, the CDR3 is TGTGCCAGCCGGGACAGGTGGGATTCACCCCTCCACTTT. It codes for CASRDRWDSPLHF.

This clone was observed a few times. V is TRBV4-2 and J is TRBJ1-2; tentatively, D is TRBD1 (6 bases). The CDR3 runs to 17 residues. Trimming pared 0 bases from V and 0 bases from J, leaving 14 bases between. The V gene's germline CDR1 is LGHNA and CDR2 YNFKEQ. The CDR3 loop reads CASSQDLAGATNYGYTF. CDR3 DNA sequence: TGTGCCAGCAGCCAAGATCTCGCGGGGGCTACTAACTATGGCTACACCTTC.

The J gene is TRBJ1-5, the V gene TRBV29-1; unclear D gene. Trimming left V 6 bases short and J 4 bases short, with 13 bases between. Germline V gene data show CDR1 as SQVTM and CDR2 as ANQGSEA. The CDR3 is made up of 13 amino acids. The CDR3 DNA reads TGCAGCGTCCGGGAGATGGGGAATCAGCCCCAGCATTTT. This encodes CSVREMGNQPQHF.

In nucleotides, the CDR3 is TGTGCCAGCAGTTCCCCCTCCAAAGGGATCTACGAGCAGTACTTC. Protein product: CASSSPSKGIYEQYF. This chain connects TRBV6-5 to TRBJ2-7, with D uncertain. The germline CDR1 and CDR2 sequences are MNHEY and SVGAGI. This CDR3 comprises 15 residues. The V and J ends lost 4 bases and 3 bases respectively, with 16 bases between them.

This chain connects TRBV29-1 to TRBJ2-1; D may correspond to TRBD1 or TRBD2 (5 bases each). The germline V and J ends were trimmed by 0 bases and 8 bases, with 14 bases remaining between them. CDR3 length: 14 residues. Germline assignment: CDR1 SQVTM and CDR2 ANQGSEA. The CDR3 reads CSVEDGPGPDEQFF. Here the CDR3 DNA reads TGCAGCGTTGAAGATGGGCCGGGACCGGATGAGCAGTTCTTC.

Comment on this clone: Mismatch with germline at one junction end may stem from a read error. The gene calls are TRBV4-1 and TRBJ2-5; D gene unclear. The length of the CDR3 is 13 residues. CDR1 and CDR2 from the germline V gene are MGHRA and YSYEKL. The CDR3 region is CASSQPSQDTQHF. CDR3 bases: TGCGCCAGCAGCCAACCCTCTCAAGATACCCAGCACTTC.

The J gene is TRBJ1-3, the V gene TRBV30; the D is unclear. Germline lookup yields CDR1 GTSNPN and CDR2 SVGIG (reference sequence). The V gene lost 3 bases and the J gene lost 0 bases, with 9 bases spanning the gap. The CDR3 runs 14 residues. DNA for the CDR3: TGTGCCTGGAGCAGACACCTCTCTGGAAACACCATATATTTT. Translation: CAWSRHLSGNTIYF.

V usage is TRBV30 and J usage is TRBJ1-5; D not resolved. Trimming cost V 5 bases and J 7 bases, with 12 bases left between them. This CDR3 region has 12 residues. CDR1 is GTSNPN and CDR2 is SVGIG in the germline V gene (reference sequence). CDR3 amino acids: CAWDEGSQPQHF. As DNA, the CDR3 is TGTGCCTGGGACGAGGGAAGCCAGCCCCAGCATTTT.

This clone was detected only once. V usage is TRBV5-6 and J usage is TRBJ1-2; D is unresolved. The CDR3 sequence is 14 residues long. The V end lost 4 bases, the J end lost 5 bases, and 15 bases lay between the germline ends. Germline loops: CDR1 SGHDT, CDR2 YYEEEE. CDR3 DNA sequence: TGTGCCAGCAGCCTCAGAGGGAAGAATTATGGCTACACCTTC. Translation gives CASSLRGKNYGYTF.

V is TRBV4-1 and J is TRBJ1-2, with 9 bases lining up with TRBD1. This CDR3 comprises 17 residues. The trim removed 3 bases at V and 1 base at J, leaving 9 bases unmatched. CDR1 is MGHRA, CDR2 YSYEKL, per germline. In DNA, the CDR3 is TGCGCCAGCAGCCACGGGACAGGGACTGGGGTTAACTATGGCTACACCTTC. It specifies CASSHGTGTGVNYGYTF.

The V call is TRBV29-1, the J call TRBJ2-5; no reliable D call. CDR3 length: 13 residues. The germline V and J ends were trimmed by 4 bases and 2 bases, with 11 bases remaining between them. From germline, CDR1 is SQVTM and CDR2 ANQGSEA. The CDR3 coding sequence is TGCAGCGTTGCAGAGACCCGGCAAGAGACCCAGTACTTC. It translates to CSVAETRQETQYF.

The V gene is TRBV6-1, the J gene TRBJ2-2; D may be TRBD1 or TRBD2 (5 bases each). V shed 1 base and J shed 5 bases, with 23 bases lying between them. CDR1 is MNHNS and CDR2 is SASEGT in the germline V gene. This CDR3 is 19 amino acids long. The CDR3 reads CASSEGRVGQGVWTGELFF. The CDR3 DNA reads TGTGCCAGCAGTGAAGGGCGCGTGGGCCAGGGAGTATGGACCGGGGAGCTGTTTTTT.

The chain has TRBV19 and TRBJ1-2; D is perhaps TRBD1 (6 bases). The CDR3 runs to 13 residues. The germline V gene has CDR1 LNHDA and CDR2 SQIVND (reference sequence). Trimming removed 3 bases at V and 8 bases at J, with 13 bases between. In nucleotides, the CDR3 is TGTGCCAGTAGTATTCTCGGGGGCAGCGGCTACACCTTC. This sequence encodes CASSILGGSGYTF.

This clone was counted between two and nine times. The chain has TRBV11-2 and TRBJ1-2; a possible D gene is TRBD1 (5 bases). The CDR3 totals 15 residues. CDR1 is SGHAT, CDR2 FQNNGV, per germline. V was trimmed by 3 bases and J by 2 bases, leaving 13 bases between them. The CDR3 nucleotides read TGTGCCAGCAGCTTGAGGGGAACAGCAAACTATGGCTACACCTTC. This translates into CASSLRGTANYGYTF.

The chain carries TRBV15 and TRBJ2-5; D remains ambiguous. V was clipped by 8 bases and J by 5 bases, with 9 bases between them. Germline lookup yields CDR1 LNHNV and CDR2 YYDKDF (reference sequence). This CDR3 is built from 11 residues. The CDR3 nucleotides read TGTGCCACCGGATTAGGGGAGACCCAGTACTTC. Amino acids: CATGLGETQYF.

This clone was observed a few times. The chain uses TRBV4-1 and TRBJ1-2, with D tentatively TRBD1 (5 bases). CDR3 length equals 17 residues. The V end was cut by 1 base, the J end by 4 bases, with 19 bases between. Per the germline V gene, CDR1 is MGHRA and CDR2 is YSYEKL. The chain's CDR3 is CASSQVLRARRGYGYTF. CDR3 DNA: TGCGCCAGCAGCCAAGTTTTGAGGGCCCGAAGGGGCTATGGCTACACCTTC.

The V gene is TRBV2, the J gene TRBJ2-7; tentative D call: TRBD2 (6 bases). This CDR3 comprises 13 residues. From germline, CDR1 is SNHLY and CDR2 FYNNEI. V was trimmed by 6 bases and J by 2 bases, leaving 11 bases between them. CDR3 loop: CASRGTGAYEQYF. The CDR3, as DNA: TGTGCCAGCAGAGGGACGGGGGCCTACGAGCAGTACTTC.

This clone was seen a handful of times. The rearrangement links TRBV14 to TRBJ2-1; maybe TRBD2 (6 bases). Germline-derived CDR1 and CDR2 are SGHDN and FVKESK. V was trimmed by 4 bases and J by 6 bases, leaving 13 bases between them. The CDR3 spans 14 residues. CDR3 sequence (DNA): TGTGCCAGCAGCCTATGGCGGAGGGGCAATGAGCAGTTCTTC. This sequence encodes CASSLWRRGNEQFF.

The chain recombines TRBV2 with TRBJ1-2, with TRBD1 identical over 12 bases. This CDR3 has 16 amino acids. Trimming took 7 bases from V and 3 from J; bases not matched to a gene: 9. Looked up from germline, CDR1 is SNHLY and CDR2 is FYNNEI. Here the CDR3 DNA reads TGTGCCAGCACCAAAGGGGACAGGGGGCGAGACTATGGCTACACCTTC. Protein: CASTKGDRGRDYGYTF.